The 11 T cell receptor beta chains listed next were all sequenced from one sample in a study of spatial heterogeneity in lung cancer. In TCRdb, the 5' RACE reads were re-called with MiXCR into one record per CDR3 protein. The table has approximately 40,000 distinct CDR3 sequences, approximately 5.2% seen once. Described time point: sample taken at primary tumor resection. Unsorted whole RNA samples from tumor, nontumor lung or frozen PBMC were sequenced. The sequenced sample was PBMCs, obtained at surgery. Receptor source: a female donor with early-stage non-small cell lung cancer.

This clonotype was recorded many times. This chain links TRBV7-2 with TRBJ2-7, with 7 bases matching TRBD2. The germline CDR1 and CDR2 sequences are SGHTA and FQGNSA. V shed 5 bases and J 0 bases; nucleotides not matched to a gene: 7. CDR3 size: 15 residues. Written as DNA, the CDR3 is TGTGCCAGCAGCCGCTCGGGCGGGAGCTCCTACGAGCAGTACTTC. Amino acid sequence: CASSRSGGSSYEQYF.

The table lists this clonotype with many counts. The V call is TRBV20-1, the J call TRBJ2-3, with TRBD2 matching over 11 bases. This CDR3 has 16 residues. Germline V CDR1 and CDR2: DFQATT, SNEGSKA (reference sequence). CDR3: CRALLAGVGSTDTQYF. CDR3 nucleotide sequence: TGCAGGGCATTACTAGCGGGAGTGGGGAGCACAGATACGCAGTATTTT.

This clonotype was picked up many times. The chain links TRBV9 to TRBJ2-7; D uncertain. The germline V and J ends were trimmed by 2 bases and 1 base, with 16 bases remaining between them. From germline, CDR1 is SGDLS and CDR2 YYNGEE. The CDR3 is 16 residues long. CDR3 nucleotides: TGTGCCAGCAGCGTGGCCTCCTCCACGGTGTCCTACGAGCAGTACTTC. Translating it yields CASSVASSTVSYEQYF.

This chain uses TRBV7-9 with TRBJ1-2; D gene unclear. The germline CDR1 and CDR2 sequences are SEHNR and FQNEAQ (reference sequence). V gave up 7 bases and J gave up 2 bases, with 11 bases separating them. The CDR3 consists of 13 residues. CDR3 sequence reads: CASTRTVNYGYTF. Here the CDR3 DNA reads TGTGCCAGCACCCGGACTGTCAACTATGGCTACACCTTC.

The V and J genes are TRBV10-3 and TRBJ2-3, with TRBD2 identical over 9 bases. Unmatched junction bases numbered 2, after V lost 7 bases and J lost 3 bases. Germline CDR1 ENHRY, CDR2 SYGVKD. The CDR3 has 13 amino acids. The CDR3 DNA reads TGTGCCATCACTGCGGGAGGGACAGATACGCAGTATTTT. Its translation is CAITAGGTDTQYF.

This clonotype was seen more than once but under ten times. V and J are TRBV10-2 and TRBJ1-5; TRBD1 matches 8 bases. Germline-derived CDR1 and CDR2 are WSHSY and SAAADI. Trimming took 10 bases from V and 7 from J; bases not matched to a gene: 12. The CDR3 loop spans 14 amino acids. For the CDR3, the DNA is TGCGCCACGTTCGACAGGGGAATTGGACAGCCCCAGCATTTT. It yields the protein CATFDRGIGQPQHF.

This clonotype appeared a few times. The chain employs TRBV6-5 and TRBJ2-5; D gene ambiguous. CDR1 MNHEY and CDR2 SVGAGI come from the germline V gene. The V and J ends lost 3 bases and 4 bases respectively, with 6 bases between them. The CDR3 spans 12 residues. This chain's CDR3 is CASSYPGETQYF. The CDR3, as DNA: TGTGCCAGCAGTTATCCGGGAGAGACCCAGTACTTC.

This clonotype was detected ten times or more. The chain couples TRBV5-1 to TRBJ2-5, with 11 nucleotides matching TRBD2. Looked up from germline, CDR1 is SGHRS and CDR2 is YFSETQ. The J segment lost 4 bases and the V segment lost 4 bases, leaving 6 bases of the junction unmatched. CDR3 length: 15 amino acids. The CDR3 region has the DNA TGCGCCAGCAGCGTTGGGACTAGCGGACTAGAGACCCAGTACTTC. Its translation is CASSVGTSGLETQYF.

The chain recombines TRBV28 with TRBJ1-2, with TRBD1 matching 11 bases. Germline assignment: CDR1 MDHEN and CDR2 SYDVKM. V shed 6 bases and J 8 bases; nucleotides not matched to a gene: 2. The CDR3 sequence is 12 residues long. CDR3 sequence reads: CASRDRGPGYTF. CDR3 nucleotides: TGTGCCAGCAGGGACAGGGGGCCGGGCTACACCTTC.

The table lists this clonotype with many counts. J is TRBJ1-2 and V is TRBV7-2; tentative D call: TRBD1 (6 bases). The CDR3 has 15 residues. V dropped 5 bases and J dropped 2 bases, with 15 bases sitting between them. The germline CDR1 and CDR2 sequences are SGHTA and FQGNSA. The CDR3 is CASSPQGRGNYGYTF. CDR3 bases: TGTGCCAGCAGCCCGCAGGGGAGGGGAAACTATGGCTACACCTTC.

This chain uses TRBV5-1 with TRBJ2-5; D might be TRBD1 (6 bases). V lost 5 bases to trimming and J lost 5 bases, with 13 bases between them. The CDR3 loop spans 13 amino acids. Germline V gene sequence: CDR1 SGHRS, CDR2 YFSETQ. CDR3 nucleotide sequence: TGCGCCAGCAGTTCGATTAGGGGGGAGACCCAGTACTTC. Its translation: CASSSIRGETQYF.